This T cell receptor (beta chain) was identified in a study of OX40 agonist ivuxolimab in advanced cancers. Looking at the study overall: From roughly 20 to 85 years was the age range, with a mean of around 54 years, and 65% to 90% were male. Three patients got partial responses; one had hepatocellular carcinoma and two had cutaneous melanoma. Study observations and caveats: Among expanded peripheral T cells, antigen specificity went undetermined. Partial responders treated at 0.1-3.0 mg/kg exhibited clonal expansion among the lowest measured.

CDR1 SGHTA and CDR2 FQGTGA come from the germline V gene. The CDR3 has 15 residues. Trimming stripped 1 base from V and 5 bases from J, with 14 bases between. On this clone: The antigen is not known.

TCRdb's table, derived via immunoSEQ multiplex PCR, lists solely in-frame clones and lacks some. This table has 90,000 to 100,000 clones, 70% to 90% appearing once. This specimen was CD4+ or CD8+ T cells sorted from blood, taken in a trial of the OX40 agonist ivuxolimab. The receptor's source is an adult with an advanced solid tumor such as melanoma, head and neck, liver or kidney cancer. The V gene is TRBV7-3, the J gene TRBJ1-1; D not resolved. The CDR3 coding sequence is TGTGCCAGCAGCTTAAATGGGTTCGGTGGGACTGAAGCTTTCTTT. Translating it yields CASSLNGFGGTEAFF.